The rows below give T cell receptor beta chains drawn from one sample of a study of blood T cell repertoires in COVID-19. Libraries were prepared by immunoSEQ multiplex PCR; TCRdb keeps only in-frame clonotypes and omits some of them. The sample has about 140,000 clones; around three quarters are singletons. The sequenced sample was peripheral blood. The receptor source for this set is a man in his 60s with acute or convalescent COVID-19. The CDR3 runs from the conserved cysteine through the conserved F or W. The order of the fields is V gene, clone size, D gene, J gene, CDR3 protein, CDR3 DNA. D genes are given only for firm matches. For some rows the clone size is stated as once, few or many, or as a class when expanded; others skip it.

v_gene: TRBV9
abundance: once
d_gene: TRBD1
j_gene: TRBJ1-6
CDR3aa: CASSQGDSGSPLHF
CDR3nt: TGTGCCAGCAGCCAGGGGGACAGCGGCTCACCCCTCCACTTT

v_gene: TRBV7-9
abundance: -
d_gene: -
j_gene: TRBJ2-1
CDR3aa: CASSLVPAVANEQFF
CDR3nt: TGTGCCAGCAGCTTAGTTCCCGCGGTAGCCAATGAGCAGTTCTTC

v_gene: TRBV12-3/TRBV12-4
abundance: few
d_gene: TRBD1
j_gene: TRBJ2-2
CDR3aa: CASSQGAGELFF
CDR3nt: TGTGCCAGCAGTCAGGGGGCCGGGGAGCTGTTTTTT

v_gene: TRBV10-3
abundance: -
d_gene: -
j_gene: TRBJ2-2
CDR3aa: CAISEGRDNTGELFF
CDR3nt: TGTGCCATCAGTGAGGGGCGGGACAACACCGGGGAGCTGTTTTTT

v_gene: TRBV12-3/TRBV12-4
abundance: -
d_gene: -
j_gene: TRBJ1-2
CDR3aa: CASGDTHYGYTF
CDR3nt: TGTGCCAGCGGCGACACCCACTATGGCTACACCTTC

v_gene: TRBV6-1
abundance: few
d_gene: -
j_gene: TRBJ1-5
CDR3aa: CASSEEGEGSQPQHF
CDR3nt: TGTGCCAGCAGTGAAGAAGGGGAGGGTTCCCAGCCCCAGCATTTT

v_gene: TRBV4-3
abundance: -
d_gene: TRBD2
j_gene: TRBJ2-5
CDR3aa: CASSPSGGSETQYF
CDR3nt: TGCGCCAGCAGCCCCAGCGGCGGGAGCGAGACCCAGTACTTC

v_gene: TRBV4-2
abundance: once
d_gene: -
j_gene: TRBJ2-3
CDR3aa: CASSPLGGYTDTQYF
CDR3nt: TGTGCCAGCAGCCCCCTGGGAGGCTACACAGATACGCAGTATTTT

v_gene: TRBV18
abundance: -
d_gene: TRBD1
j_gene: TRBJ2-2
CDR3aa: CASSPRTGDTGELFF
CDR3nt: TGTGCCAGCTCACCAAGGACAGGGGACACCGGGGAGCTGTTTTTT

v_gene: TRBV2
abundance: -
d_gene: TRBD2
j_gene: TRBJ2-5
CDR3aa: CASSELAGHGETQYF
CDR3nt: TGTGCCAGCAGTGAACTAGCGGGCCACGGTGAGACCCAGTACTTC

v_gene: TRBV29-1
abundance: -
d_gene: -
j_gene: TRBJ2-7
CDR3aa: CSVKLTYEQYF
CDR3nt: TGCAGCGTGAAGCTGACCTACGAGCAGTACTTC

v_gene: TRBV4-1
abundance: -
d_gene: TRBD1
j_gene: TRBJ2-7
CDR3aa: CASSQGPWTGPSYEQYF
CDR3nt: TGCGCCAGCAGCCAAGGTCCGTGGACAGGTCCGTCCTACGAGCAGTACTTC

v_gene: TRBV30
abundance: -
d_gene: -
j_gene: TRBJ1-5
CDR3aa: CAWSANRPNQPQHF
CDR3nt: TGTGCCTGGAGTGCAAACAGGCCAAACCAGCCCCAGCATTTT

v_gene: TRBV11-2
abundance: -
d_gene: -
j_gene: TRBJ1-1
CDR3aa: CASSPDFGLMNTEAFF
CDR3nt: TGTGCCAGCAGCCCCGACTTCGGGTTGATGAACACTGAAGCTTTCTTT

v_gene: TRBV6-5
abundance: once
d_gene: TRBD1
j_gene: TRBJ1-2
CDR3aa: CASSRGQGHGYTF
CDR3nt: TGTGCCAGCAGTAGGGGACAGGGCCATGGCTACACCTTC

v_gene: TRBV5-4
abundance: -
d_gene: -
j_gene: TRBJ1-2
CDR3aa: CASSRGGNANPLGHGYTF
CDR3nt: TGTGCCAGCAGCCGGGGGGGGAATGCAAATCCCCTGGGGCATGGCTACACCTTC

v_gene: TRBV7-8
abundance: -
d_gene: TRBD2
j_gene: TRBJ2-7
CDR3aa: CASSSGLGGYEQYF
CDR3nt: TGTGCCAGCAGCTCGGGACTAGGAGGCTACGAGCAGTACTTC

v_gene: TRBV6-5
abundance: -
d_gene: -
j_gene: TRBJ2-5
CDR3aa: CASHMDRTGTQYF
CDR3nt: TGTGCCAGCCATATGGACAGAACGGGGACCCAGTACTTC

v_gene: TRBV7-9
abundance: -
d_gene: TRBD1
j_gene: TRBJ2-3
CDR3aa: CASSLDRGLKDTQYF
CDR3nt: TGTGCCAGCAGCTTAGACAGGGGGCTAAAAGATACGCAGTATTTT

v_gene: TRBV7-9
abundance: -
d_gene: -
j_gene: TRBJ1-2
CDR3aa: CASSLAGDYGYTF
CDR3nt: TGTGCCAGCAGCTTAGCCGGGGACTATGGCTACACCTTC

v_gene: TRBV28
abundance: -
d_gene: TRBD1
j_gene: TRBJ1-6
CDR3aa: CASSFGQAYNSPLHF
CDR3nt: TGTGCCAGCAGTTTCGGACAGGCGTATAATTCACCCCTCCACTTT

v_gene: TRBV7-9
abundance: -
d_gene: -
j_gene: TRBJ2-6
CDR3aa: CASSLPNTGSYGANVLTF
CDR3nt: TGTGCCAGCAGCTTACCAAATACAGGGTCGTACGGGGCCAACGTCCTGACTTTC

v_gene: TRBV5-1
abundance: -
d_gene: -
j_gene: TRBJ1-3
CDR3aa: CASSWSTGSGNTIYF
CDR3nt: TGCGCCAGCAGCTGGTCCACCGGCTCTGGAAACACCATATATTTT

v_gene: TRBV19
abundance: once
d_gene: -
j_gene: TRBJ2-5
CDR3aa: CASSLAGGETQYF
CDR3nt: TGTGCCAGTAGTCTTGCTGGGGGGGAGACCCAGTACTTC

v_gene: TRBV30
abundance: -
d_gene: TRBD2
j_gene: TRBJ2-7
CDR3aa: CAWSPPGGNEQYF
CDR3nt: TGTGCCTGGAGTCCCCCGGGGGGAAACGAGCAGTACTTC

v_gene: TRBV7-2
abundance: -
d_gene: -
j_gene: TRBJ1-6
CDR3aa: CASSLGLPPLHF
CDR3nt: TGTGCCAGCAGCTTAGGTCTCCCACCCCTCCACTTT

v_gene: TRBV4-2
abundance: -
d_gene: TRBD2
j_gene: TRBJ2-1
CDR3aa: CASSHLSGRSYNEQFF
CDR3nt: TGTGCCAGCAGCCATCTTAGCGGGAGAAGCTACAATGAGCAGTTCTTC

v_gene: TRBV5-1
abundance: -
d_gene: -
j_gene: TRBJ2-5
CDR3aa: CASSLILPGFRRQETQYF
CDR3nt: TGCGCCAGCAGCTTGATTTTGCCGGGTTTTCGGAGGCAAGAGACCCAGTACTTC

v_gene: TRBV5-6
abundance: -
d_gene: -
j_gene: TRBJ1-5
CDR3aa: CASSVLNQPQHF
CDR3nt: TGTGCCAGCAGCGTCCTTAATCAGCCCCAGCATTTT

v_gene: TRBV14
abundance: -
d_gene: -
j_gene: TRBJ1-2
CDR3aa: CASSQDPGRTNYGYTF
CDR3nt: TGTGCCAGCAGCCAAGATCCGGGGAGGACAAACTATGGCTACACCTTC

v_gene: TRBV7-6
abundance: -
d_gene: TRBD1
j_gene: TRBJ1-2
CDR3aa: CASSPPGQGRYTF
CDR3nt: TGTGCCAGCAGCCCCCCCGGACAGGGACGCTACACCTTC

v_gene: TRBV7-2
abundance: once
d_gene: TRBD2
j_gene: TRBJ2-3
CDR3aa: CASSTRTSGRTDTQYF
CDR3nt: TGTGCCAGCAGCACACGGACTAGCGGGCGGACAGATACGCAGTATTTT

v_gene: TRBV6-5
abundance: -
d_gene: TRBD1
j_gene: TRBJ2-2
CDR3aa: CASSSGQGVRGELFF
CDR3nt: TGTGCCAGCAGCTCGGGACAGGGTGTGCGAGGGGAGCTGTTTTTT

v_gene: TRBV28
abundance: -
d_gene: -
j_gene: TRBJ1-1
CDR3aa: CASSLTENTEAFF
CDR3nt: TGTGCCAGCAGTCTCACAGAGAACACTGAAGCTTTCTTT

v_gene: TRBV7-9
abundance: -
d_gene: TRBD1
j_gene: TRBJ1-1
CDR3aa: CASSLDRGPNTEAFF
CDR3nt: TGTGCCAGCAGCTTGGACAGGGGGCCGAACACTGAAGCTTTCTTT

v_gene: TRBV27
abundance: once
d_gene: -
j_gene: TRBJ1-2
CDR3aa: CASSLKREGITYGYTF
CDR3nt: TGTGCCAGCAGTTTAAAGCGGGAGGGGATCACCTATGGCTACACCTTC

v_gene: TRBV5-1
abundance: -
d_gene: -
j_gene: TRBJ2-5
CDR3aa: CASSFRGQETQYF
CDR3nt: TGCGCCAGCAGCTTTCGGGGGCAAGAGACCCAGTACTTC

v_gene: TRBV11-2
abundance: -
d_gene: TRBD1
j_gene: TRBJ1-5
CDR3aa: CASSQGTASNQPQHF
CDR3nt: TGTGCCAGCAGCCAAGGGACAGCTAGCAATCAGCCCCAGCATTTT

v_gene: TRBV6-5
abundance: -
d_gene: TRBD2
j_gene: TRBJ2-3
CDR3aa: CASGGSKADTQYF
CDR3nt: TGTGCCTCGGGCGGGAGCAAAGCAGATACGCAGTATTTT

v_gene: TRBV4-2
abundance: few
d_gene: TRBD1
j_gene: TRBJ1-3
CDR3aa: CASSHPTSRDSSGNTIYF
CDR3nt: TGTGCCAGCAGCCATCCCACCTCCCGGGACAGCTCTGGAAACACCATATATTTT

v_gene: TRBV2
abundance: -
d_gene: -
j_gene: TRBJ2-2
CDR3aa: CASNNANTGELFF
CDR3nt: TGTGCCAGCAACAACGCGAACACCGGGGAGCTGTTTTTT

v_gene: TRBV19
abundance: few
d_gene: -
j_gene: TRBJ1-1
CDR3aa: CASSFTPSKAKGGTEAFF
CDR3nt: TGTGCCAGTAGTTTTACACCGAGCAAGGCGAAAGGAGGGACTGAAGCTTTCTTT

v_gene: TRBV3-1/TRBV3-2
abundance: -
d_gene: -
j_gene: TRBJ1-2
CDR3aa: CASSQVTSSGYTF
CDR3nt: TGTGCCAGCAGCCAGGTCACCTCTAGCGGCTACACCTTC

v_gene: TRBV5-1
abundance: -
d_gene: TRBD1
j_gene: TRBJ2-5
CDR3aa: CASSPGQGFETQYF
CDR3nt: TGCGCCAGCAGCCCGGGACAGGGGTTTGAGACCCAGTACTTC

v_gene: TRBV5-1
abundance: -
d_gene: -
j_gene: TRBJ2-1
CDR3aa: CASSLARGGWADNEQFF
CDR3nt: TGCGCCAGCAGCTTGGCCCGCGGCGGGTGGGCGGACAATGAGCAGTTCTTC

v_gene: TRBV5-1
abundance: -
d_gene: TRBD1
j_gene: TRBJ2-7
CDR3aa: CASSPALAGGHEQYF
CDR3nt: TGCGCCAGCAGCCCCGCCTTGGCAGGGGGCCACGAGCAGTACTTC

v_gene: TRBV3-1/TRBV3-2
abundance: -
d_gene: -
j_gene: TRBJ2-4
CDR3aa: CASSQVGGWNIQYF
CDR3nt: TGTGCCAGCAGCCAAGTGGGCGGGTGGAACATTCAGTACTTC

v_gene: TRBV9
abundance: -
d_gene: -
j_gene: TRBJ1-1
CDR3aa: CALTPGVYTEAFF
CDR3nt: TGTGCCCTGACCCCCGGGGTCTACACTGAAGCTTTCTTT

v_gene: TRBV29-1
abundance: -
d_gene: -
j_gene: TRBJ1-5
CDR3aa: CSVEDLPPWLRQPQHF
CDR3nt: TGCAGCGTTGAAGATCTGCCCCCGTGGCTCCGTCAGCCCCAGCATTTT

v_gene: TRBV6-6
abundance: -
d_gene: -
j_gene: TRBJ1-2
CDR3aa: CASRSTAGYTF
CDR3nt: TGTGCCAGCAGATCTACCGCAGGCTACACCTTC

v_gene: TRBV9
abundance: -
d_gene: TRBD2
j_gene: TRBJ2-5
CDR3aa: CASSVAGGPETQYF
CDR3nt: TGTGCCAGCAGCGTGGCGGGAGGGCCGGAGACCCAGTACTTC

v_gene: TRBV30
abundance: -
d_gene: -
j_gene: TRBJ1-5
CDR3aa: CAWSVPGGGQPQHF
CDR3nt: TGTGCCTGGAGTGTACCGGGAGGGGGTCAGCCCCAGCATTTT

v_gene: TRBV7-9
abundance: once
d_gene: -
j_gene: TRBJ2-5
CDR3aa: CASSTAGTLQETQYF
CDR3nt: TGTGCCAGCAGTACCGCCGGGACTCTCCAAGAGACCCAGTACTTC

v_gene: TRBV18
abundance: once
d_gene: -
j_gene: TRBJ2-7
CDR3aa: CASSPPSTYEQYF
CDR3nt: TGTGCCAGCTCACCACCGTCTACCTACGAGCAGTACTTC

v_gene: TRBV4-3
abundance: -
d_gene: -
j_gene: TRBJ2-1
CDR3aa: CASSQYEGDEQFF
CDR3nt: TGCGCCAGCAGCCAATATGAGGGCGATGAGCAGTTCTTC